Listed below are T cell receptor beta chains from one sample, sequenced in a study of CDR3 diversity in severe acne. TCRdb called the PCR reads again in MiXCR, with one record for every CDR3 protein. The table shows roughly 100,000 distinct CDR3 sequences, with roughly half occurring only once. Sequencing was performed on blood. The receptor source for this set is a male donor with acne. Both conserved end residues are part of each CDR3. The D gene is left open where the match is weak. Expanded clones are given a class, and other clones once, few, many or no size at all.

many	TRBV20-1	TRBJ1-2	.	CSARDLGILYGYTF	TGCAGTGCTAGAGATCTAGGGATTCTCTATGGCTACACCTTC
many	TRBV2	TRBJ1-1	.	CASSLQGTEAFF	TGTGCCAGCAGTCTTCAGGGAACTGAAGCTTTCTTT
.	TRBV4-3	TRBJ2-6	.	CASSHVPGHANVLTF	TGCGCCAGCAGCCACGTACCGGGACACGCCAACGTCCTGACTTTC
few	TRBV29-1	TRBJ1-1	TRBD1	CSVEGGKTGEAFF	TGCAGCGTCGAGGGCGGGAAGACAGGGGAAGCTTTCTTT
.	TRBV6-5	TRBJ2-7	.	CASSDHTGPSSCEQYF	TGTGCCAGCAGTGACCACACAGGGCCATCCTCCTGCGAGCAGTACTTC
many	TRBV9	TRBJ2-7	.	CASSGRDSSYEQYF	TGTGCCAGCAGCGGCCGGGATTCCTCCTACGAGCAGTACTTC
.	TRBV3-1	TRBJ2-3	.	CACSPPVRDTQYF	TGTGCCTGCAGCCCTCCAGTCAGAGATACGCAGTATTTT
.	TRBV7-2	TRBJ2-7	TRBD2	CASSELAGAEQYF	TGTGCCAGCAGCGAACTAGCGGGAGCCGAGCAGTACTTC
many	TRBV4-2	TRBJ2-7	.	CASSHLPSGSSYEQYF	TGTGCCAGCAGCCATCTCCCCTCGGGTAGTTCCTACGAGCAGTACTTC
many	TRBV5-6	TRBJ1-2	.	CASSKGTDYRSGYTF	TGTGCCAGCAGCAAAGGGACGGACTATCGGTCGGGCTACACCTTC
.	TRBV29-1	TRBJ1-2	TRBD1	CSVRGSGGADGYGYTF	TGCAGCGTCCGGGGGTCAGGGGGCGCGGATGGCTATGGCTACACCTTC
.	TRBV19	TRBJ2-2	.	CASSPAGGELFF	TGTGCCAGTAGTCCTGCCGGCGGGGAGCTGTTTTTT
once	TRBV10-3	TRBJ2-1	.	CASSGGGGGPNEQFF	TGTGCCAGCAGTGGGGGGGGGGGGGGGCCGAATGAGCAGTTCTTC